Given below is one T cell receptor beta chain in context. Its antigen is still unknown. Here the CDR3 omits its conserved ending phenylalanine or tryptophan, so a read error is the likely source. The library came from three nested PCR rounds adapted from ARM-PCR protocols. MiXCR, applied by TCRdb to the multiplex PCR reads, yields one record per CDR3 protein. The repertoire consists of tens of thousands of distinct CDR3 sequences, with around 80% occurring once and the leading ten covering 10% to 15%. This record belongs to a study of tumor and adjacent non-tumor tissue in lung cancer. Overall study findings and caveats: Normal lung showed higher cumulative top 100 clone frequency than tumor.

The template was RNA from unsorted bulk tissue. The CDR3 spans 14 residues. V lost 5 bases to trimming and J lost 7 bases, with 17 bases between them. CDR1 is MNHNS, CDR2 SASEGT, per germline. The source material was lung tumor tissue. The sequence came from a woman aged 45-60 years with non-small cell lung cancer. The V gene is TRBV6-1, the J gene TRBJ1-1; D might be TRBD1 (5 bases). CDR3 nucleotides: TGTGCCAGCAGTTTTGACAGAACTCCATTTGAAGCTTTCTCT. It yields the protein CASSFDRTPFEAFS.